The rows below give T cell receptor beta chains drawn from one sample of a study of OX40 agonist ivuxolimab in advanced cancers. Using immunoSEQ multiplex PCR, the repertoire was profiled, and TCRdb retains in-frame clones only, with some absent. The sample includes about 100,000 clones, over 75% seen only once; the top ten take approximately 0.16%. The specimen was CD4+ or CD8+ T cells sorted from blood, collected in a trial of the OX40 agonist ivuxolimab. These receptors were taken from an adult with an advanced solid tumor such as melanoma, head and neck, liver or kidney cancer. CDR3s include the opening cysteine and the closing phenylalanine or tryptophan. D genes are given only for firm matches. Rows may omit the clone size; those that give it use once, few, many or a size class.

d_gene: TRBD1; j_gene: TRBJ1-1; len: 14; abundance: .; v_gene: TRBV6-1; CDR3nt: TGTGCCAGCAGTGCGCAGGGGGCAGGCACTGAAGCTTTCTTT; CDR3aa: CASSAQGAGTEAFF
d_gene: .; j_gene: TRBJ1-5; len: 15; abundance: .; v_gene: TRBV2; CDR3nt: TGTGCCAGCAGTGAGGGACGGGCCCCAGATCAGCCCCAGCATTTT; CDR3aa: CASSEGRAPDQPQHF
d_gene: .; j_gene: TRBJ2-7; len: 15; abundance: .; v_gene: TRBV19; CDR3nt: TGTGCCAGTAGTTGGGCGGGACACCCGTCCTACGAGCAGTACTTC; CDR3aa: CASSWAGHPSYEQYF
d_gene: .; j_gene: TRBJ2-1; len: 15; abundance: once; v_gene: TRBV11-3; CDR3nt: TGTGCCAGCAGCCCCCCCGGGGCCTCCTACAATGAGCAGTTCTTC; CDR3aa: CASSPPGASYNEQFF
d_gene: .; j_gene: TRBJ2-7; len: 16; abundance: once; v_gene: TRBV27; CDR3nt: TGTGCCAGCAAGAGCTACGGGGGTGGGGGGTCCTACGAGCAGTACTTC; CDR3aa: CASKSYGGGGSYEQYF
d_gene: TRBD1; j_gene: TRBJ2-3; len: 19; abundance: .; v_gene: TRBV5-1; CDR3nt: TGCGCCAGCAGCTTGGCAGGACAGGGGGTGAAGTGGAGCACAGATACGCAGTATTTT; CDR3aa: CASSLAGQGVKWSTDTQYF
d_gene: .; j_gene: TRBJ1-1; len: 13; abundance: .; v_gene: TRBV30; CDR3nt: TGTGCCTGGAGTCTCCCGACGGGGACTGAAGCTTTCTTT; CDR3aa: CAWSLPTGTEAFF
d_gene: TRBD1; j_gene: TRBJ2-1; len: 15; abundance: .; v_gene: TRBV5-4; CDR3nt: TGTGCCAGCAGCCGGGACAGTTACTCCTACAATGAGCAGTTCTTC; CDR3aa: CASSRDSYSYNEQFF
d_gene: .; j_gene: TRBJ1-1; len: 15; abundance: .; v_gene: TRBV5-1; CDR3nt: TGCGCCAGCAGCTCCACCCAGGGATGGTACACTGAAGCTTTCTTT; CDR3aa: CASSSTQGWYTEAFF
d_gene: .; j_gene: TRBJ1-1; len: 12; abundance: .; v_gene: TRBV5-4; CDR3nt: TGTGCCAGCAGCCGTACAGGAGAAGAAGCTTTCTTT; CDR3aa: CASSRTGEEAFF
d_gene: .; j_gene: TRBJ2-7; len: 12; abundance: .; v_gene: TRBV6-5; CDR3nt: TGTGCCAGCAGTGGAGGGAACTACGAGCAGTACTTC; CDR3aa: CASSGGNYEQYF
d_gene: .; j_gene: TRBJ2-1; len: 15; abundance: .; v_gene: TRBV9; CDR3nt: TGTGCCAGCAGCATCTCCGGGGCTCAAAGCGGTGAGCAGTTCTTC; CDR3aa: CASSISGAQSGEQFF
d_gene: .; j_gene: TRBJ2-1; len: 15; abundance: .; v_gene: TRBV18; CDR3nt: TGTGCCAGCTCACCGGGGCGGACCGGGGCCAATGAGCAGTTCTTC; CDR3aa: CASSPGRTGANEQFF
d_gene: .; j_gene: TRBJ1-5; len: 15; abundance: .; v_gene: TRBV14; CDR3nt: TGTGCCAGCAGCCAAGGGTCGGGGGCCAATCAGCCCCAGCATTTT; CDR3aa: CASSQGSGANQPQHF
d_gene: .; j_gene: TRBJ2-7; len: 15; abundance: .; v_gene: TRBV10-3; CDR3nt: TGTGCCATCAGTGATAGCGGAAGACCCCCCTACGAGCAGTACTTC; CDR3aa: CAISDSGRPPYEQYF
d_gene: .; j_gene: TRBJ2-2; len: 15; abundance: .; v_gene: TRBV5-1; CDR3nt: TGCGCCAGCAGCTCTCCTGCGGGGACTGGCGGGGAGCTGTTTTTT; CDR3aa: CASSSPAGTGGELFF
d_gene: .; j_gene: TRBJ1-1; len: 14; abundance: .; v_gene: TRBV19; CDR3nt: TGTGCCAGTCAAACCTTGGGAGGACAAACTGAAGCTTTCTTT; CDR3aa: CASQTLGGQTEAFF
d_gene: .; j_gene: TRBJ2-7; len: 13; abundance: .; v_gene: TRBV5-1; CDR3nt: TGCGCCAGTACAACAGGTGGCCAAAACGAGCAGTACTTC; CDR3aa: CASTTGGQNEQYF
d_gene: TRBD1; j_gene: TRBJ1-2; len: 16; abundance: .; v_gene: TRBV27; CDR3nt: TGTGCCAGCAGTCCCGGGACAGGACCCACTAACTATGGCTACACCTTC; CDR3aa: CASSPGTGPTNYGYTF
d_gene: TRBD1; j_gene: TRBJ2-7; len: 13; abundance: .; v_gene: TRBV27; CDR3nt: TGTGCCAGTCCGGGACAGGGTGAATACGAGCAGTACTTC; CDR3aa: CASPGQGEYEQYF
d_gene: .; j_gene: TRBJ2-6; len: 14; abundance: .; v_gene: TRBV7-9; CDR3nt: TGTGCCAGCAGCTTAGCATCTGGGGCCAACGTCCTGACTTTC; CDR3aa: CASSLASGANVLTF
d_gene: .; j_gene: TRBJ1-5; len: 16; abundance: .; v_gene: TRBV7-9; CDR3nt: TGTGCCAGCAGCTCCTCAGCGGGGAAAAGCAATCAGCCCCAGCATTTT; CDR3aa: CASSSSAGKSNQPQHF
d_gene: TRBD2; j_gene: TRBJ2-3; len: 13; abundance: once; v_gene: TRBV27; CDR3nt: TGTGCCACCGGGACTAGCGGCACAGATACGCAGTATTTT; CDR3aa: CATGTSGTDTQYF
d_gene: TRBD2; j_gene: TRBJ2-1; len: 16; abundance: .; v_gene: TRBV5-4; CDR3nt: TGTGCCAGCAGCCCCGCGGCGGGGGGGCGTTACAATGAGCAGTTCTTC; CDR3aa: CASSPAAGGRYNEQFF
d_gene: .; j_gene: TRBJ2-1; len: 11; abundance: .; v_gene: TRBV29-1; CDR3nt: TGCAGCGTTTACATGGGGAATGAGCAGTTCTTC; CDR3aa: CSVYMGNEQFF
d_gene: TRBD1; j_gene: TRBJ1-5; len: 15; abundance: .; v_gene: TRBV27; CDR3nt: TGTGCCAGCAGTTTCAGACAGGGTGCGGGTCAGCCCCAGCATTTT; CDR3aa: CASSFRQGAGQPQHF
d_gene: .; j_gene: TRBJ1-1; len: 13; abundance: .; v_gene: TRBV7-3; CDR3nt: TGTGCCAGCAGCCCCCGAGGTGGTACTGAAGCTTTCTTT; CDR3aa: CASSPRGGTEAFF
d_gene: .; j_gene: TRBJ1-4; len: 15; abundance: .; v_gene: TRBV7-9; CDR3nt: TGTGCCAGCAGCTCAGGCCTCGGGGCTAATGAAAAACTGTTTTTT; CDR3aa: CASSSGLGANEKLFF
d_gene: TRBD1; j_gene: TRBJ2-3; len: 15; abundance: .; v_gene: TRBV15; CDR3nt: TGTGCCACCAGCAGAGAGGACAGGGACACAGATACGCAGTATTTT; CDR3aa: CATSREDRDTDTQYF
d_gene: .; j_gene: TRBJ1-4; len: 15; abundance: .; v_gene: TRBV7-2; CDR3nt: TGTGCCAGCAGCTTACGTGTGGGTTCAAGTGAAAAACTGTTTTTT; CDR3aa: CASSLRVGSSEKLFF
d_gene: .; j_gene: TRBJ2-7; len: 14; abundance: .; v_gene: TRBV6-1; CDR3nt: TGTGCCAGCAGTGAGTCGGACCGACACTACGAGCAGTACTTC; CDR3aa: CASSESDRHYEQYF
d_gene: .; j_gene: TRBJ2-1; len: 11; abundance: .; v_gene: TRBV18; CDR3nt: TGTGCCAGCTCACCAAACAATGAGCAGTTCTTC; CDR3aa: CASSPNNEQFF
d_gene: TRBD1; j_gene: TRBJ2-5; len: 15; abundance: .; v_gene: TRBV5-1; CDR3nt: TGCGCCAGCAGCTTCACACCGGGACAGCAAGAGACCCAGTACTTC; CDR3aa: CASSFTPGQQETQYF
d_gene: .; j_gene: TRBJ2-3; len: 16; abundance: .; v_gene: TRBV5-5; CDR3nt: TGTGCCAGCAGCCCCGCCGTCCTGCCTACAATGGGTACGCAGTATTTT; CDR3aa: CASSPAVLPTMGTQYF
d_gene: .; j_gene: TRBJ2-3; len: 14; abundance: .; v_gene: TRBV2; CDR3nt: TGTGCCAGCAGTGAGGAGGGGCTTACAGATACGCAGTATTTT; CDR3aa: CASSEEGLTDTQYF
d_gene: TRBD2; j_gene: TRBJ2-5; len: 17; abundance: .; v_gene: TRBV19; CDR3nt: TGTGCCAGTAGTATAGACGGTAGCGGGGGGGCATGGGAGACCCAGTACTTC; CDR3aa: CASSIDGSGGAWETQYF
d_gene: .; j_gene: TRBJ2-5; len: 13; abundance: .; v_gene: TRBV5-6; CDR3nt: TGTGCCAGCAGCGTTCAGTGGGGTGAGACCCAGTACTTC; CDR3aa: CASSVQWGETQYF
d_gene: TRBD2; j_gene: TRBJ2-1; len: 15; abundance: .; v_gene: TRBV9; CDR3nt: TGTGCCAGCAGCGTAGTAGCGGGAGTTTACAATGAGCAGTTCTTC; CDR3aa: CASSVVAGVYNEQFF
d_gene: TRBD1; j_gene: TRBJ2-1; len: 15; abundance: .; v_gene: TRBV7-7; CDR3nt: TGTGCCAGCAGCCTCGGGACAGGGATTTCTGGTGAGCAGTTCTTC; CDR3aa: CASSLGTGISGEQFF
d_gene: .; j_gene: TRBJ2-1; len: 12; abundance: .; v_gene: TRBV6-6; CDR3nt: TGTGCCGGAGGGTTAGGGTCAGATGAGCAGTTCTTC; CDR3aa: CAGGLGSDEQFF
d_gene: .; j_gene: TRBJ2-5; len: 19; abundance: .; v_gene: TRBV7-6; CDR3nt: TGTGCCAGCAGCCCATTCCGGGTTACTACCTTTACGTCGGGGGAGACCCAGTACTTC; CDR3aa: CASSPFRVTTFTSGETQYF
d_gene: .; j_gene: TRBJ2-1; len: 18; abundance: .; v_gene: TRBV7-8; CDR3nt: TGTGCCAGCAGCTTAGCGCAGAGGGGGGGGGTCTCCTACAATGAGCAGTTCTTC; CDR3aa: CASSLAQRGGVSYNEQFF
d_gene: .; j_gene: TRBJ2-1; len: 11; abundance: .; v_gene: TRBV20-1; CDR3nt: TGCAGTGCTAGAGGGTCGGACCCGCAGTTCTTC; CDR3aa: CSARGSDPQFF
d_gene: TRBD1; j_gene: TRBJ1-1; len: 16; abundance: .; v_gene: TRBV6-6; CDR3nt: TGTGCCAGCAGTTACTCCGGGACAGGGGCGGACACTGAAGCTTTCTTT; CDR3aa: CASSYSGTGADTEAFF
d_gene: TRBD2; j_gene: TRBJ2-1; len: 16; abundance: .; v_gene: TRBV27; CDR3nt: TGTGCCAGCAGTTCGATGACTAGCGGGAATTACAATGAGCAGTTCTTC; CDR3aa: CASSSMTSGNYNEQFF
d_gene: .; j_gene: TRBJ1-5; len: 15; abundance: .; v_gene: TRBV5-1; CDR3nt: TGCGCCAGCAGCTTGGGGGGCACTTACAATCAGCCCCAGCATTTT; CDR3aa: CASSLGGTYNQPQHF
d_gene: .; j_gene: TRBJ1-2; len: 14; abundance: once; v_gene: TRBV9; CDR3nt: TGTGCCAGCAGCGTAGGCGCAGGGGCCGGAGGCTACACCTTC; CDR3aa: CASSVGAGAGGYTF
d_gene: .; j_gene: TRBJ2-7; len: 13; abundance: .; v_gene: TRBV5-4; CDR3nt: TGTGCCAGCAGCTTGCTTGACCTGGGCGAGCAGTACTTC; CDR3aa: CASSLLDLGEQYF
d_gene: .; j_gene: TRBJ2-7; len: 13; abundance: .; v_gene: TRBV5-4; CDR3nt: TGTGCCAGCAGTCGGGACCAGCCCTACGAGCAGTACTTC; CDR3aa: CASSRDQPYEQYF
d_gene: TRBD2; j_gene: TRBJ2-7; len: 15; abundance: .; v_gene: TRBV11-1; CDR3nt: TGTGCCAGCAGCTTGGCTAGCGGGGGGTACTACGAGCAGTACTTC; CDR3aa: CASSLASGGYYEQYF
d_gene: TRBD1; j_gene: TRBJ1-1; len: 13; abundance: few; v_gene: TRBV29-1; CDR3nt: TGCAGCGTGACAGGGTTTGTGAACACTGAAGCTTTCTTT; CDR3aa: CSVTGFVNTEAFF